This T cell receptor (beta chain) was sequenced during a study of cytomegalovirus exposure and HLA in healthy donors. Germline CDR1 is SGHRS and CDR2 is YFSETQ. This CDR3 has 20 residues. V dropped 0 bases and J dropped 1; count of bases not matched to a gene: 13. Clones were read by immunoSEQ multiplex PCR, and TCRdb kept only the in-frame ones, dropping some. The sample lists some 50,000 clones; over 85% were seen once. The sequence was collected from a woman between 18 and 30 years old in good health and CMV-seronegative. V usage is TRBV5-1 and J usage is TRBJ2-3; TRBD2 matches at 11 bases. Source material: PBMCs. CDR3 coding DNA: TGCGCCAGCAGCTTGGCACTAGCGGGGGCCTGGGGGATGGGCACAGATACGCAGTATTTT. Translated: CASSLALAGAWGMGTDTQYF.